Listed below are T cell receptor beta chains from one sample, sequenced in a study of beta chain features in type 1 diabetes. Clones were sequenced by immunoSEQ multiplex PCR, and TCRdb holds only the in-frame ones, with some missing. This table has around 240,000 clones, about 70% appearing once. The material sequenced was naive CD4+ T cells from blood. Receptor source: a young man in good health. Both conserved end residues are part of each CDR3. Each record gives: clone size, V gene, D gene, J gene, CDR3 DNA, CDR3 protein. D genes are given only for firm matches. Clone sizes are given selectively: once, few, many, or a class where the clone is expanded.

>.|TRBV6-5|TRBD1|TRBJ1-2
TGTGCCAGCAGCCGACAGGGAACTTATGGCTACACCTTC
CASSRQGTYGYTF
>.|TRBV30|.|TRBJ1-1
TGTGCCTGGAGTGTACGAGGAGGCACTGAAGCTTTCTTT
CAWSVRGGTEAFF
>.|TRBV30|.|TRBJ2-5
TGTGCCTGGAGCCGAAACCAGGAGCTACAAGAGACCCAGTACTTC
CAWSRNQELQETQYF
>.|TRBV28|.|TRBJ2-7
TGTGCCAGCAGTCTTCTGCTAGGGAGCGAGCAGTACTTC
CASSLLLGSEQYF
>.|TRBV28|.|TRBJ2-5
TGTGCCAGCTGGGACCTCGAAGAGACCCAGTACTTC
CASWDLEETQYF
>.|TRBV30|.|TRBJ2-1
TGTGCCTGGGCCAAGGCCCATGAGCAGTTCTTC
CAWAKAHEQFF
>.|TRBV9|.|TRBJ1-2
TGTGCCAGCAGCGTAGGAGAGGGGGGCTATGGCTACACCTTC
CASSVGEGGYGYTF
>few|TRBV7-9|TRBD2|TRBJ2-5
TGTGCCAGCAGCTTCCGGACTAGCGGGGGCGGGCAAGAGACCCAGTACTTC
CASSFRTSGGGQETQYF
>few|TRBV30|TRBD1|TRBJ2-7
TGTGCCTGGAGTGTACTCCGACAGGGGGTCGAGCAGTACTTC
CAWSVLRQGVEQYF
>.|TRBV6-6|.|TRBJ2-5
TGTGCCAGCAGTTTGGCCGAGACCCAGTACTTC
CASSLAETQYF
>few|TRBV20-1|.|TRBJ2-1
TGCAGTGCTAGATCAGGGAATGAGCAGTTCTTC
CSARSGNEQFF
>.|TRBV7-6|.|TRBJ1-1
TGTGCCAGCAGCTTAGCAGTAGGGACTGAAGCTTTCTTT
CASSLAVGTEAFF
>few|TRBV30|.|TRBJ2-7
TGTGCCTGTAGGACGCACGAGCAGTACTTC
CACRTHEQYF
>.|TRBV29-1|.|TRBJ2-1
TGCAGCGGTGCGGGGCAGGCCGACAATGAGCAGTTCTTC
CSGAGQADNEQFF
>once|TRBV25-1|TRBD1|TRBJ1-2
TGTGCCAGCAGTGAACCGGGACAGGTCTATGGCTACACCTTC
CASSEPGQVYGYTF
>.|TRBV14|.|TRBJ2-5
TGTGCCAGCAGCCAAGTCCAGACCCTAGGGACCCAGTACTTC
CASSQVQTLGTQYF
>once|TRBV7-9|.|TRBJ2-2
TGTGCCAGCAGCTCTTACGCCGCGCTACCAGCGAACACCGGGGAGCTGTTTTTT
CASSSYAALPANTGELFF
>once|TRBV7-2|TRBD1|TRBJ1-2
TGTGCCAGCCTACCCGGGACAGGGTATGGCTACACCTTC
CASLPGTGYGYTF
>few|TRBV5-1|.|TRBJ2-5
TGCGCCAGCAGCTTAGGAGGGAGTGTGCAAGAGACCCAGTACTTC
CASSLGGSVQETQYF
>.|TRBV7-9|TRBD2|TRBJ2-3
TGTGCCAGCACTGGAAGCGGGGGAGGGGCAGATACGCAGTATTTT
CASTGSGGGADTQYF
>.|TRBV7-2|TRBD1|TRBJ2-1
TGTGCCAGCAGCTTCGGACAGGGCTGGGACAATGAGCAGTTCTTC
CASSFGQGWDNEQFF